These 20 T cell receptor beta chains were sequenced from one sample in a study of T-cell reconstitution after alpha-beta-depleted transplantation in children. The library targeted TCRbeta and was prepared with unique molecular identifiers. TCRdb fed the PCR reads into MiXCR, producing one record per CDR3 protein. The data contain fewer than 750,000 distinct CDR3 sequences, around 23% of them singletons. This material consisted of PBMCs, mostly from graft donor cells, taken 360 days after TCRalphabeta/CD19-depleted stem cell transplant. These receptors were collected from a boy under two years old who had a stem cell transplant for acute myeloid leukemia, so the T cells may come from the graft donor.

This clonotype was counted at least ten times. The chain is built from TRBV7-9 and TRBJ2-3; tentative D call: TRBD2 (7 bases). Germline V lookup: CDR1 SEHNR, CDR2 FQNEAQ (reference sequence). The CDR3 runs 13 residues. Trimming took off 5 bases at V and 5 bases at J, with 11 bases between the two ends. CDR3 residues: CASSAGAGDTQYF. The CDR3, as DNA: TGTGCCAGCAGCGCGGGGGCGGGAGATACGCAGTATTTT.

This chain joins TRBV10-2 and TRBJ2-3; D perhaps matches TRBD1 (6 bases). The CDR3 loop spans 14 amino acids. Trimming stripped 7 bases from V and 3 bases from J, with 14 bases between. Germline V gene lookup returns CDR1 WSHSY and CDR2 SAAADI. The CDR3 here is CASTGTPKTDTQYF. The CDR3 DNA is TGCGCCAGCACCGGGACACCCAAGACAGATACGCAGTATTTT.

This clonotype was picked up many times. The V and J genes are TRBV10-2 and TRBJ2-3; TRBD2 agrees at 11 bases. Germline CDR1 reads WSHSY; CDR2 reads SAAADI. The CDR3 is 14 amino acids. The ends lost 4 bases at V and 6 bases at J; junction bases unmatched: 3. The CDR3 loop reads CASSGLAGRDTQYF. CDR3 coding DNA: TGCGCCAGCAGTGGACTAGCGGGGAGGGATACGCAGTATTTT.

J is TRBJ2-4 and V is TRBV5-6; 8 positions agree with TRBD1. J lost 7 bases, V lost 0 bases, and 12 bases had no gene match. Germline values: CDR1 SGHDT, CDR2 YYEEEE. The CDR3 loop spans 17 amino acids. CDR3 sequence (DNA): TGTGCCAGCAGCTTGGCCTCATGGGACAGGAGGTCGAACATTCAGTACTTC. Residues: CASSLASWDRRSNIQYF.

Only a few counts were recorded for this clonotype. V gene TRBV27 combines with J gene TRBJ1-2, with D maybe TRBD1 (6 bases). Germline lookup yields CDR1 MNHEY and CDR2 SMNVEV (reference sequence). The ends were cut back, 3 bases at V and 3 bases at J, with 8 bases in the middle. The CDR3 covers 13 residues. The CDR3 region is CASSLDSYYGYTF. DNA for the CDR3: TGTGCCAGCAGTTTGGACAGCTACTATGGCTACACCTTC.

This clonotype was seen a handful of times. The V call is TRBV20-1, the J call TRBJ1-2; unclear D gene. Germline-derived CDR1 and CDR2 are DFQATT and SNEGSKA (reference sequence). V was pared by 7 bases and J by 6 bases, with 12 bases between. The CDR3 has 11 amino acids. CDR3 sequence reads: CSGEEWDGYTF. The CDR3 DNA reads TGCAGTGGGGAGGAGTGGGATGGCTACACCTTC.

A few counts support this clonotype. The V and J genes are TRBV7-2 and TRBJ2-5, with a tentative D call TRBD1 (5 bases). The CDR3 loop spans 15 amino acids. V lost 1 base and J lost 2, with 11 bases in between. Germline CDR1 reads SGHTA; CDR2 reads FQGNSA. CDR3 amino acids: CASSLEGLGQETQYF. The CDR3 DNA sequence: TGTGCCAGCAGCTTAGAGGGGTTGGGACAAGAGACCCAGTACTTC.

The CDR3 nucleotides read TGCAGTGTAATAGCGGACACCTACGAGCAGTACGTC. Its protein is CSVIADTYEQYV. The chain joins TRBV20-1 to TRBJ2-7; maybe TRBD2 (6 bases). V gave up 7 bases and J gave up 2 bases, with 12 bases separating them. The CDR3 is made up of 12 amino acids. Germline values: CDR1 DFQATT, CDR2 SNEGSKA (reference sequence).

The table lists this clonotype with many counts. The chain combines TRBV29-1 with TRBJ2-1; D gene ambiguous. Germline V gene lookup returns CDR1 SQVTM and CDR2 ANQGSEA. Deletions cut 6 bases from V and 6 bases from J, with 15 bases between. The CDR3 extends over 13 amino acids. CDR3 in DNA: TGCAGCGTCGCTAGGAGTTCTGGCAATGAGCAGTTCTTC. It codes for CSVARSSGNEQFF.

CDR3 amino acids: CASNKHTDTEAFF. The DNA for the CDR3 is TGTGCCAGCAACAAGCACACGGACACTGAAGCTTTCTTT. The chain carries TRBV6-6 and TRBJ1-1; D remains unclear. The length of the CDR3 is 13 residues. Deletions cut 7 bases from V and 3 bases from J, with 12 bases between. CDR1 is MNHNY and CDR2 is SVGAGI in the germline V gene (reference sequence).

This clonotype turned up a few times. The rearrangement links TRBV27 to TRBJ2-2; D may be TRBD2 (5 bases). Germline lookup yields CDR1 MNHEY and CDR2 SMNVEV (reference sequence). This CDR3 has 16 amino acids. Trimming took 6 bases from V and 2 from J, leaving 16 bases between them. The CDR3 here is CASRAPGVGNTGELFF. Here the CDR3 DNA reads TGTGCCAGCAGAGCCCCCGGGGTAGGAAACACCGGGGAGCTGTTTTTT.

This CDR3 is CSAPHTSGGETQYF. In nucleotides, the CDR3 is TGCAGTGCTCCTCATACTAGCGGGGGTGAGACCCAGTACTTC. The V and J genes are TRBV20-1 and TRBJ2-5; TRBD2 matches 11 bases. CDR1 and CDR2 (germline): DFQATT, SNEGSKA (reference sequence). V lost 5 bases, J lost 5 bases, and 7 bases stayed unmatched. The CDR3 has 14 residues.

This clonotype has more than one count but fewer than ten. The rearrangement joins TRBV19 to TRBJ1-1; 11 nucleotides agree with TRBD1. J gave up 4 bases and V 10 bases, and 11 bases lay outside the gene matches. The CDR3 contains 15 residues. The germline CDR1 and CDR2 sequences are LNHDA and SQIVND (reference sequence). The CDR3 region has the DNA TGTGCCACCCTTCCGGGACAGGGGGAGGTCACTGAAGCTTTCTTT. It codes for CATLPGQGEVTEAFF. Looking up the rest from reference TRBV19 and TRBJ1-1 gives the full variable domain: DGGITQSPKYLFRKEGQNVTLSCEQNLNHDAMYWYRQDPGQGLRLIYYSQIVNDFQKGDIAEGYSVSREKKESFPLTVTSAQKNPTAFYLCATLPGQGEVTEAFFGQGTRLTVV.

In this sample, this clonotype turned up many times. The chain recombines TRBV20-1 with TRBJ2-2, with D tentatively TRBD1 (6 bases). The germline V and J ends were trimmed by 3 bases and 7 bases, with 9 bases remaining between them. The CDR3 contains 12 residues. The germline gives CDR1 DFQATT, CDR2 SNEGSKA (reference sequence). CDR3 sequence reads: CSASEGDGELFF. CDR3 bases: TGCAGTGCTAGTGAGGGGGACGGGGAGCTGTTTTTT.

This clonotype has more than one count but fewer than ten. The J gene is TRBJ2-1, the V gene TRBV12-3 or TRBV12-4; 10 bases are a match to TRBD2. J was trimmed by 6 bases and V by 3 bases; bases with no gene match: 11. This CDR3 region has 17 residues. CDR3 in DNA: TGTGCCAGCAGTTTTGTCGTCGCTAGCGGGGGCCTCAATGAGCAGTTCTTC. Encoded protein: CASSFVVASGGLNEQFF.

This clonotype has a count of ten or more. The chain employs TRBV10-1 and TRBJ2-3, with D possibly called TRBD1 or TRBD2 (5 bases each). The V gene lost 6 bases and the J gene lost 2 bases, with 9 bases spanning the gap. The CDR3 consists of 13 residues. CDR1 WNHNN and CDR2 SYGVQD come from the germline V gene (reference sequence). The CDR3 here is CASSEGLTDTQYF. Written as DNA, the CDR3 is TGCGCCAGCAGCGAGGGGCTCACAGATACGCAGTATTTT.

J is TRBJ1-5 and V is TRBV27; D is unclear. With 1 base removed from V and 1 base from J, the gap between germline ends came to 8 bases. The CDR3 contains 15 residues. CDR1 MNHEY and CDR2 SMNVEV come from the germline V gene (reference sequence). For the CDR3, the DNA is TGTGCCAGCAGTTTATGGGAAGCAAGCAATCAGCCCCAGCATTTT. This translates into CASSLWEASNQPQHF.

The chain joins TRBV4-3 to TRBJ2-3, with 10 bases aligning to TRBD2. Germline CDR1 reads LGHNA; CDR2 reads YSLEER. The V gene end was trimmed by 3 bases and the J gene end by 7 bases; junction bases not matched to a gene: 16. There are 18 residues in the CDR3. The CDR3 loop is CASSQALYSGGQENTQYF. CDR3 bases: TGCGCCAGCAGCCAGGCCCTTTATAGCGGGGGGCAAGAAAATACGCAGTATTTT.

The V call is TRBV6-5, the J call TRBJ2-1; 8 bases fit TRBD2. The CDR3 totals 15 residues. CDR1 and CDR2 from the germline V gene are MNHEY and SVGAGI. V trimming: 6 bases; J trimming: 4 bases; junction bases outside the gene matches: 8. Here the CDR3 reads CASSRAGAGYNEQFF. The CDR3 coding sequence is TGTGCCAGCAGCCGAGCGGGGGCCGGATACAATGAGCAGTTCTTC.

The DNA for the CDR3 is TGTGCCAGCAGCTTAGGGGGGGGACAGGGCTACGAGCAGTACTTC. Its translation: CASSLGGGQGYEQYF. This chain uses TRBV7-2 with TRBJ2-7; 9 bases match TRBD1. This CDR3 contains 15 residues. Trimming removed 1 base from V and 3 bases from J; junction bases left unmatched: 4. Germline values: CDR1 SGHTA, CDR2 FQGNSA.